Each of the 5 T cell receptor beta chains below was sequenced from the same sample in a study of tumor-infiltrating lymphocytes in primary liver carcinoma (dated by TCRdb to the late 2010s). Sequencing used an Illumina HiSeq 2500. Using a constant-region primer and ProtoScript II reverse transcriptase, TCRbeta-specific cDNA was reverse-transcribed from 500 to 650 ng total RNA. TCRbeta libraries were built with three nested multiplex PCR rounds, a slightly modified ARM-PCR procedure. Each of the first two PCR rounds ran for about 11 cycles using multiplex TRBV1-TRBV30 forward primers together with a Cbeta reverse primer. The public reads were run again by TCRdb, first through fastp at Q25 and then through MiXCR, and only productive beta chains were kept. Each entry merges the rows of one CDR3 protein and shows their most common DNA and genes. A total of about 84,000 distinct CDR3 sequences appear in this sample, roughly 72% of them only once. Jointly, the top ten make up 15% to 20% of the sample.

Total RNA and DNA were co-extracted without cell sorting from 20-30 mg of bulk tissue using the AllPrep DNA/RNA mini kit. The sample was liver tumor tissue from sampling region 1. Sample cell subset or site, as interpreted from the label and publication: tumor region T1, superior pole. These TCRs come from a man aged 40-49 years with primary liver carcinoma and hepatitis B virus infection.

Notes on this clonotype: Because the CDR3 is missing its conserved closing phenylalanine or tryptophan, this is likely a read error. The chain joins TRBV11-2 to TRBJ2-7; 9 bases fit TRBD2. CDR1 and CDR2 (germline): SGHAT, FQNNGV. The length of the CDR3 is 15 residues. V shed 1 base and J 10 bases; nucleotides not matched to a gene: 11. The CDR3 region has the DNA TGTGCCAGCAGCTTAGGGGGGACTAGCCTTCGCGAACAGTACCTC. Protein product: CASSLGGTSLREQYL.

This clonotype showed up just once. One end of the junction fails to match germline, which may point to a read error. The CDR3 DNA follows: TGCGCCAGCAGCGACCGAAACTCCTACAATGGGCAGTTCTTC. Its protein is CASSDRNSYNGQFF. The chain is built from TRBV10-1 and TRBJ2-1; D is unresolved. The CDR3 has 14 residues. The germline V gene has CDR1 WNHNN and CDR2 SYGVQD (reference sequence).

The chain employs TRBV7-2 and TRBJ2-7; D may be TRBD2 (7 bases). Trimming removed 3 bases at V and 1 base at J, with 10 bases between. The length of the CDR3 is 14 residues. CDR1 SGHTA and CDR2 FQGNSA come from the germline V gene. CDR3: CASSLRGGSYEQYF. The CDR3 DNA sequence: TGTGCCAGCAGCTTGAGGGGGGGTTCCTACGAGCAGTACTTC.

This clonotype was found once. The final CDR3 position lacks the conserved phenylalanine or tryptophan, pointing to a likely read error. This chain connects TRBV30 to TRBJ2-1, with no clear D. This CDR3 spans 15 amino acids. Trimming removed 3 bases from V and 10 bases from J, with 22 bases in between. CDR1 GTSNPN and CDR2 SVGIG come from the germline V gene (reference sequence). CDR3 in amino acids: CAWRDGGRIVREQFS. The DNA of the CDR3 is TGTGCCTGGAGAGACGGCGGTCGGATAGTCCGGGAGCAGTTCTCC.

This clonotype was picked up many times. J is TRBJ2-1 and V is TRBV5-4; TRBD2 aligns across 8 bases. The trim removed 4 bases at V and 5 bases at J, leaving 8 bases unmatched. This CDR3 has 15 amino acids. Per the germline V gene, CDR1 is SGHNT and CDR2 is YYREEE (reference sequence). In DNA form, the CDR3 reads TGTGCCAGCAGCCCCGGACTAGCCCGAGACAATGAGCAGTTCTTC. The encoded protein is CASSPGLARDNEQFF.